This T cell receptor beta chain was sequenced during a study of PD-1 blockade in classical Hodgkin lymphoma (dated by TCRdb to about 2020). About the investigation overall: Nivolumab dosing was 3 mg/kg intravenously every 2 weeks, continuing until either disease progression or unacceptable toxicity. A peripheral blood immune signature of response to PD-1 blockade in classical Hodgkin lymphoma was defined using TCR beta sequencing and CyTOF.

Comments on this clone: Its antigen is currently not known. No base qualities exist here, and no much larger clone lies one base off it.

The time point label for this specimen denotes: cycle 4 day 1 (C4D1), after around six weeks of nivolumab. Relapse after autologous stem cell transplantation had occurred in all trial patients, and cohorts A, B and C were distinguished by prior brentuximab vedotin exposure. The trial cohort was composed of roughly 60 patients with relapsed/refractory classical Hodgkin lymphoma, for whom complete response, partial response or progressive disease was recorded as best overall response. In the multi-cohort phase II CheckMate 205 trial, trial patients received single-agent nivolumab. An independent review committee assessed best overall response using the 2007 International Working Group response criteria. Trial PBMCs were collected immediately before nivolumab initiation (C1D1) and during therapy at cycle 2 day 1 and cycle 4 day 1. After peripheral blood was drawn into 8 mL Vacutainer Cell Preparation Tubes, PBMCs were isolated by centrifugation and then cryopreserved.

According to the germline V gene, CDR1 reads SQVTM and CDR2 reads ANQGSEA. The germline V and J ends show losses of 0 bases and 7 bases respectively, and no gene match explains 6 bases of the junction. The CDR3 covers 15 residues, taking in both the cysteine and the phenylalanine. Kept here is only the CDR3 DNA, which spans 45 bases and is read in frame from base 1. The Qiagen DNeasy kit was used to extract genomic DNA from unsorted PBMCs and from the negatively selected CD4+ and CD8+ fractions. Using primers that anneal to V and J segments, immunoSEQ multiplex PCR amplified the TCR beta CDR3 regions. A synthetic immune receptor repertoire was used to minimize amplification bias, and any remaining bias was removed computationally after sequencing. In the original analysis: Repertoire diversity was quantified as the Shannon entropy index using custom Python scripts. Unsorted, CD4+ and CD8+ repertoires were analyzed separately, except in combined analyses where CD4+ and CD8+ sequences were merged in silico. Clonal expansion was defined as a frequency increase of at least 2-fold after treatment compared with C1D1, and clones undetected at baseline were assigned a pseudocount of 0.5. Clones with 0 or 1 copy at C1D1 were defined as singleton clones, while clones with 2 or more copies were defined as non-singleton clones. Clones expanded in unsorted samples were labelled as CD4+, CD8+ or unknown by matching protein sequences in sorted samples from the same patient. Wilcoxon tests on paired samples were used to test changes in diversity from C1D1 to C4D1. Drawn from immuneACCESS, this table holds only the in-frame rearrangements with V and J called that TCRdb kept. Clones are partly lost; checked studies trace under half to an unresolved V gene and leave the rest unexplained. D and trimming were read from the DNA, whereas the V and J calls and clone size are those reported in that table. Recorded for this sample are tens of thousands of clones; about 75% of them occurred a single time. Together, the top ten hold approximately 12% of the sample.

On the study overall, not on this receptor specifically: Baseline diversity similar to that of newly diagnosed patients was observed in trial patients achieving complete response, whereas significantly lower diversity was observed in partial responders and progressors. By C4D1, a significant rise was seen in CD4+ TCR diversity but not in CD8+ TCR diversity (p=0.0027 vs p=0.16), and the rise was most apparent among complete responders (p=0.02). Patients starting nivolumab less than 1 year after ASCT had lower diversity and were excluded from later analyses to avoid confounding by immune reconstitution. Baseline TCR diversity was reported as lower in newly diagnosed patients than in healthy donors, and lower still in relapsed/refractory patients. The study was limited to a single clinical trial cohort, and causes of repertoire differences, possibly disease activity or prior therapy, remained undefined.

The sequence was collected from a human donor with classical Hodgkin lymphoma. The specimen was peripheral blood mononuclear cells (PBMCs), collected before the fourth cycle of nivolumab. In this chain, TRBV29-1 is recombined with TRBJ1-2; 12 bases in between match TRBD1. The CDR3 corresponds to CSVEDGDRGLFGYTF. The bases read TGCAGCGTTGAAGATGGGGACAGGGGGCTTTTTGGCTACACCTTC.